This T cell receptor beta chain was identified in a study of cytomegalovirus exposure and HLA in healthy donors. General study findings and limits: Across donors, presence/absence analyses took sequencing depth to be roughly uniform.

Looked up from germline, CDR1 is SGHTA and CDR2 is FQGNSA. V lost 1 base and J 1 base, leaving 8 bases between the germline ends. The CDR3 spans 14 residues. Comment on this clone: Its antigen is unknown.

PCR primers comprised 60 Vbeta and 13 Jbeta primers. Sequenced by immunoSEQ multiplex PCR; TCRdb stores in-frame clones only, minus some. Here the sample spans 150,000 to 200,000 clones, 65% to 85% being singletons. Everyone who donated was a healthy bone marrow donor. The sample was PBMCs. This TCR was sampled from a woman aged 25 to 39 in good health and CMV-seropositive. J is TRBJ2-7 and V is TRBV7-2; D possibly corresponds to TRBD1 (5 bases). CDR3 nucleotides: TGTGCCAGCAGCTTAGTAGGGGCATCCTACGAGCAGTACTTC. Its translation is CASSLVGASYEQYF.